This T cell receptor (beta chain) was sequenced in a study of T-cell memory formation after mild COVID-19. Study-level background: Largely donor-specific TCR clusters were found. Study-wide results and limits: Mainly in CM and EM were contracting CD4+ clones; CD8+ were in EMRA. Pre-infection memory harbored some responding clones, suggesting cross-reactive memory joined.

The CDR3 contains 17 residues. Trimming shortened V by 1 base and J by 1 base, and 16 bases separated the two germline ends. The germline V gene encodes CDR1 SGHTA and CDR2 FQGTGA. Each CDR3 protein gets one entry after TCRdb re-called the 5' RACE reads with MiXCR. Here the sample spans 350,000 to 550,000 distinct CDR3 sequences, roughly 18% being singletons. With respect to this clonotype: What it binds is unknown.

This clonotype originated in a young man who had mild COVID-19 (a few samples of this study predate the infection). Cell type and time point are not known. Sequencing used PBMCs or a T cell subset sorted from them (not recorded which). This rearrangement joins TRBV7-3 to TRBJ2-5; D might be TRBD2 (7 bases). The CDR3 nucleotides read TGTGCCAGCAGCTTAAGGGGGGAGGGGGTGAGCCAAGAGACCCAGTACTTC. This gives the protein CASSLRGEGVSQETQYF.